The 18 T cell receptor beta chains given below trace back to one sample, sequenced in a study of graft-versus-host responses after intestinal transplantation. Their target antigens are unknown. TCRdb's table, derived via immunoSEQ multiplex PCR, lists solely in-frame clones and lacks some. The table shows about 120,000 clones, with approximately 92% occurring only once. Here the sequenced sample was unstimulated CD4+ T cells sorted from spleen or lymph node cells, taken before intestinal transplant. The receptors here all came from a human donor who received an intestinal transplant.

The CDR3 here is CAWIGTERQETQYF. For the CDR3, the DNA is TGTGCCTGGATAGGTACGGAGCGACAAGAGACCCAGTACTTC. V is TRBV30 and J is TRBJ2-5; D gene ambiguous. There are 14 residues in the CDR3. CDR1 and CDR2 (germline): GTSNPN, SVGIG (reference sequence). Trimming stripped 4 bases from V and 2 bases from J, with 14 bases between. Full variable domain (missing parts from reference TRBV30 and TRBJ2-5): SQTIHQWPATLVQPVGSPLSLECTVEGTSNPNLYWYRQAAGRGLQLLFYSVGIGQISSEVPQNLSASRPQDRQFILSSKKLLLSDSGFYLCAWIGTERQETQYFGPGTRLLVL.

The CDR3 protein is CASSSQQGWGLNEQFF. CDR3 nucleotide sequence: TGTGCCAGCAGCTCCCAACAGGGGTGGGGACTAAATGAGCAGTTCTTC. V and J are TRBV5-6 and TRBJ2-1; D assignment may be TRBD1 or TRBD2 (7 bases each). CDR3 length: 16 amino acids. Germline lookup yields CDR1 SGHDT and CDR2 YYEEEE. V lost 3 bases and J 7 bases, leaving 20 bases between the germline ends. The entire variable domain, with the rest obtained from reference TRBV5-6 and TRBJ2-1, is as follows: DAGVTQSPTHLIKTRGQQVTLRCSPKSGHDTVSWYQQALGQGPQFIFQYYEEEERQRGNFPDRFSGHQFPNYSSELNVNALLLGDSALYLCASSSQQGWGLNEQFFGPGTRLTVL.

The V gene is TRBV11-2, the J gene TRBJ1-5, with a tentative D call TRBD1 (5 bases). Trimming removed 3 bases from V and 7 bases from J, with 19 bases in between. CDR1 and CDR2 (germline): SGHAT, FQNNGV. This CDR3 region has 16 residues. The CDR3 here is CASSFGRGGSGQPQHF. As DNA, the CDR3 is TGTGCCAGCAGCTTCGGACGGGGGGGTTCGGGGCAGCCCCAGCATTTT.

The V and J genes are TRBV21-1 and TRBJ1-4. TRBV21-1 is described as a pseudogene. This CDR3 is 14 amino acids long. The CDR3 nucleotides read TGTGCCAGCAGCACTTGGGATCCTGGTGAAAAACTGTTTTTT. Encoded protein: CASSTWDPGEKLFF.

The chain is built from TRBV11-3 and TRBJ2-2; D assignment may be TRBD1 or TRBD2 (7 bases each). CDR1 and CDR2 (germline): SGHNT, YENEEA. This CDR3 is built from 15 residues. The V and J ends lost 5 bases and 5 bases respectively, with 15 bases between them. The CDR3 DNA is TGTGCCAGCAGCCAGGGGGGGGCGGGGACCGGGGAGCTGTTTTTT. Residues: CASSQGGAGTGELFF. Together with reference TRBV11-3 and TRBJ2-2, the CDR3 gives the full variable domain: EAGVVQSPRYKIIEKKQPVAFWCNPISGHNTLYWYLQNLGQGPELLIRYENEEAVDDSQLPKDRFSAERLKGVDSTLKIQPAELGDSAVYLCASSQGGAGTGELFFGEGSRLTVL.

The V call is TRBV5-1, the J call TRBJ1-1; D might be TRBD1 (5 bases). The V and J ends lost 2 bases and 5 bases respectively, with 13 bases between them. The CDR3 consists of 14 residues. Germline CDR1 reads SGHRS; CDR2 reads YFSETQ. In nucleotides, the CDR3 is TGCGCCAGCAGCTTTGACCAGGGAAAGACTGAAGCTTTCTTT. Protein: CASSFDQGKTEAFF.

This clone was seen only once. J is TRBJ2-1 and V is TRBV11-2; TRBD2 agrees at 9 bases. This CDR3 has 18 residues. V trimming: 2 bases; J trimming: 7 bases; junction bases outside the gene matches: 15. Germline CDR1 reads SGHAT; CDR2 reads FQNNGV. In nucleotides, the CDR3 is TGTGCCAGCAGCTTAAGGGGGGGATTGCGGGAGGGGAGGAATGAGCAGTTCTTC. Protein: CASSLRGGLREGRNEQFF.

The CDR3 nucleotides are TGTGCCAGCAGCCGACCCGGGGGTGAGCAGTTCTTC. It is translated as CASSRPGGEQFF. This chain uses TRBV9 with TRBJ2-1; maybe TRBD2 (6 bases). The CDR3 is 12 amino acids. V gave up 4 bases and J gave up 9 bases, with 11 bases separating them. Germline assignment: CDR1 SGDLS and CDR2 YYNGEE.

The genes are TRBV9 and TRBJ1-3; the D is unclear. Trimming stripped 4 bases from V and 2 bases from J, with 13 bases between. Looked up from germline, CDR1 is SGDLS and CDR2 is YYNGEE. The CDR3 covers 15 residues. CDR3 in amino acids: CASSPAVRAGNTIYF. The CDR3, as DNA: TGTGCCAGCAGCCCAGCGGTCAGAGCTGGAAACACCATATATTTT.

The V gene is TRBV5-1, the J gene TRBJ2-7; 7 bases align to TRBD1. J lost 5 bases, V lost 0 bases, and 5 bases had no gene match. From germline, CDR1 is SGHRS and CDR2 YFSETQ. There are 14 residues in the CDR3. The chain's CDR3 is CASSLGQGFDEQYF. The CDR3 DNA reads TGCGCCAGCAGCTTGGGACAGGGTTTTGACGAGCAGTACTTC.

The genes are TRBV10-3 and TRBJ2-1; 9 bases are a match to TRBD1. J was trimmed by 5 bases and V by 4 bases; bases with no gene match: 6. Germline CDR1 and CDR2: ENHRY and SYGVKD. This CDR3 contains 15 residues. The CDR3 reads CAISGGQGTDNEQFF. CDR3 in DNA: TGTGCCATCAGTGGGGGACAGGGTACCGACAATGAGCAGTTCTTC.

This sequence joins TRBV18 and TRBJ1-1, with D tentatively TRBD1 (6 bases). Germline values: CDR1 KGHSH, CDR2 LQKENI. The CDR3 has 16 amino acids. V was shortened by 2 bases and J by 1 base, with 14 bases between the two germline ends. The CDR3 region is CASSPLAGDGNTEAFF. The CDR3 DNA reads TGTGCCAGCTCACCATTGGCAGGGGATGGGAACACTGAAGCTTTCTTT.

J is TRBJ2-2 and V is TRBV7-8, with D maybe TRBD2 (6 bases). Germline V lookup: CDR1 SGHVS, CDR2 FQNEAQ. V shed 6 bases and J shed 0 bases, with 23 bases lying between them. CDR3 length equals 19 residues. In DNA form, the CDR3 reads TGTGCCAGCAGGCCCCCGGGACTCCGAATCAAAGCGAACACCGGGGAGCTGTTTTTT. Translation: CASRPPGLRIKANTGELFF.

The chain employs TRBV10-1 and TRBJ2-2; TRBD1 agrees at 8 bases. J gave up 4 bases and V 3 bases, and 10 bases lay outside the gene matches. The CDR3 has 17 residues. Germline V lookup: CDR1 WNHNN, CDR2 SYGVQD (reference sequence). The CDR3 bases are TGCGCCAGCAGTGACATCCGAGGACAGGGCCGCACCGGGGAGCTGTTTTTT. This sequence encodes CASSDIRGQGRTGELFF.

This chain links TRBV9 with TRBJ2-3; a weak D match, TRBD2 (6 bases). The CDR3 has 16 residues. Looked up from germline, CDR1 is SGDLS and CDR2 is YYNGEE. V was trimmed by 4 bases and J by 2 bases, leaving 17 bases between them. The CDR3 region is CASSPGTSLYTDTQYF. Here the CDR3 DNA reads TGTGCCAGCAGCCCAGGGACTTCACTTTACACAGATACGCAGTATTTT.

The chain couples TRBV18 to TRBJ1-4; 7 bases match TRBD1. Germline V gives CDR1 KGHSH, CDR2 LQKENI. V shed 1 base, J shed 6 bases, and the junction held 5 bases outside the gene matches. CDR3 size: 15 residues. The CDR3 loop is CASSPRRQGYEKLFF. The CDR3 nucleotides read TGTGCCAGCTCACCACGGAGACAGGGATATGAAAAACTGTTTTTT.

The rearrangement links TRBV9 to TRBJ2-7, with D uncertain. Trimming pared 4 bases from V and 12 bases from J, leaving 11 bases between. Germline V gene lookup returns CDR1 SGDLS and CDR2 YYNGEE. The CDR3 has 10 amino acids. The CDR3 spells CASSPPVLYF. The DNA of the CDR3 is TGTGCCAGCAGCCCCCCCGTCTTGTACTTC.

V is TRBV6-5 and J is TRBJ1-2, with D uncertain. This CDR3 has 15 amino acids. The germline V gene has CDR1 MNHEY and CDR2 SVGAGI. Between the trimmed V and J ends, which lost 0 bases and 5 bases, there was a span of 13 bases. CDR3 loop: CASSYSARIRYGYTF. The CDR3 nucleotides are TGTGCCAGCAGTTACTCGGCCAGAATTCGTTATGGCTACACCTTC.